This T cell receptor beta chain derives from a study of early T cells in non-severe SARS-CoV-2 infection (dated by TCRdb to about 2021). Describing the broader study: Because TCR sequencing was done on bulk RNA from unsorted whole blood, the alpha and beta chains could not be paired. Summary of the overall study and its limitations: VDJdb matching was skewed toward anti-spike CD8 responses and likely underestimated virus-specific expansions, missing private and CD4 specificities.

This clonotype was observed at least ten times. The antigen it binds to is not known. There are no base qualities to consult, and no much larger clone falls within one base. Cut back by 10 bases and 1 base, the V and J ends lie 16 bases apart. CDR1 ENHRY and CDR2 SYGVKD are derived from the germline V gene. Its CDR3 holds 14 amino acids, cysteine through phenylalanine. Just the 42-base CDR3 DNA is kept, in frame starting at base 1. The library was generated by 5' RACE. Sequencing used a NextSeq 500. To correct for sequencing error and PCR bias, the TCR library protocol tagged individual cDNA molecules with unique molecular identifiers. Both TCR alpha and beta chains were sequenced, and tight co-correlation was observed between alpha and beta sequence abundances in each sample. Turning to the authors' computational methods: Decombinator V4 was used to annotate TCR sequences for V gene, J gene and CDR3. Expanded TCRs were defined as changing significantly between any two time points under a Poisson model with p below 0.0001. TCR abundances were normalised to the total number of TCRs sequenced in each sample and reported as counts per million. MAIT TCRs were defined by TRAV1-2 paired with TRAJ12, TRAJ20 or TRAJ33, and iNKT TCRs by TRAV10 paired with TRAJ18. VDJdb, accessed 1 November 2021, was searched for CMV, EBV and SARS-CoV-2 annotated TCRs, excluding TCRs annotated for multiple antigens. TCRdb trimmed the raw reads at Q25, called clones with MiXCR and kept productive beta chains. Entries that share a CDR3 protein sequence are merged under the most common genes and DNA. What appears here as the V and J calls and clone size reflects TCRdb's work, not the paper's. The sample contains 75,000 to 80,000 distinct CDR3 sequences, 7.5% to 10% of them found a single time. The top ten hold about 4.8% of the sample.

This was a case-control study nested in a cohort of healthcare workers in London, UK, who had nasopharyngeal swab PCR tests and blood samples taken every week. Healthcare workers were recruited between 23 and 31 March 2020, during the week of the UK lockdown, and were followed weekly for up to roughly 15 weeks. The source material was whole blood. The V and J segments used are TRBV10-3 and TRBJ2-5; a tentative D call is TRBD2 (6 bases match). The receptor's source is an adult who was a healthcare worker with PCR-confirmed SARS-CoV-2 infection or an uninfected control (not recorded which). Here the CDR3 is given as CATQRGLSQETQYF. The DNA reads as follows: TGTGCCACCCAGAGGGGACTTTCCCAAGAGACCCAGTACTTC.